Listed below are T cell receptor beta chains from one sample, sequenced in a study of blood T cell repertoires in COVID-19. The assay was immunoSEQ multiplex PCR, and TCRdb's table has in-frame clones only and misses some. The data show some 250,000 clones, with approximately 82% seen just once and 8.5% to 10% held by the top ten. The sequencing sample was made of peripheral blood. The receptors come from a man aged 35 to 55 with active or convalescent COVID-19. Both conserved end residues are part of each CDR3. Fields, in order: CDR3 length, J gene, V gene, D gene, clone size, CDR3 protein, CDR3 DNA. A D gene is named only where the DNA matches it firmly. Not every row has a clone size; where given, it reads once, few, many or a size class.

>12|TRBJ1-4|TRBV24-1|NA|NA
CATSAPNEKLFF
TGTGCCACCAGTGCCCCGAATGAAAAACTGTTTTTT
>16|TRBJ2-1|TRBV7-2|TRBD2|NA
CASSLARFSGTNEQFF
TGTGCCAGCAGCTTAGCGCGTTTTAGCGGGACCAATGAGCAGTTCTTC
>14|TRBJ1-2|TRBV6-6|TRBD1|NA
CASSMRGTGEGYTF
TGTGCCAGCAGCATGAGGGGGACAGGGGAAGGCTACACCTTC
>13|TRBJ1-2|TRBV12-3/TRBV12-4|NA|NA
CASSSGLGGGYTF
TGTGCCAGCAGTTCGGGACTTGGTGGAGGCTACACCTTC
>15|TRBJ1-3|TRBV7-3|NA|NA
CASSLGQAEGNTIYF
TGTGCCAGCAGCTTAGGGCAGGCCGAGGGAAACACCATATATTTT
>14|TRBJ1-2|TRBV4-1|NA|few
CASSAGGAVKGYTF
TGCGCCAGCAGCGCCGGCGGGGCAGTGAAAGGCTACACCTTC
>15|TRBJ1-6|TRBV7-3|NA|NA
CASSLTGGENSPLHF
TGTGCCAGCAGCTTAACAGGGGGTGAAAATTCACCCCTCCACTTT
>17|TRBJ2-1|TRBV7-2|TRBD1|NA
CASSLADGTGVGNEQFF
TGTGCCAGCAGCTTAGCGGATGGGACAGGGGTGGGCAATGAGCAGTTCTTC
>15|TRBJ2-2|TRBV7-2|TRBD1|NA
CASSQGALNTGELFF
TGTGCCAGCAGCCAGGGGGCCTTGAACACCGGGGAGCTGTTTTTT
>12|TRBJ2-7|TRBV30|NA|NA
CAWSGASYEQYF
TGTGCCTGGAGCGGTGCTTCCTACGAGCAGTACTTC
>11|TRBJ2-2|TRBV30|NA|NA
CASPLLGELFF
TGTGCCTCCCCCTTATTGGGGGAGCTGTTTTTT
>13|TRBJ1-2|TRBV5-1|NA|NA
CASSEGLVAGYTF
TGCGCCAGCAGCGAGGGCCTGGTAGCTGGCTACACCTTC
>16|TRBJ1-5|TRBV7-8|NA|few
CASSLVPNPGMEPQHF
TGTGCCAGCAGCTTAGTACCTAACCCAGGGATGGAGCCCCAGCATTTT
>14|TRBJ2-3|TRBV6-6|NA|NA
CASSYSKFGGSEYF
TGTGCCAGCAGTTACTCTAAGTTTGGGGGGAGTGAGTATTTT
>14|TRBJ2-5|TRBV30|TRBD2|NA
CAWTYGGGQETQYF
TGTGCCTGGACGTACGGGGGGGGACAAGAGACCCAGTACTTC
>16|TRBJ2-7|TRBV11-2|TRBD2|once
CASSPDGLAGLNEQYF
TGTGCCAGCAGCCCGGACGGACTAGCGGGACTGAACGAGCAGTACTTC
>13|TRBJ2-7|TRBV12-3/TRBV12-4|NA|NA
CASTSTGPYEQYF
TGTGCCAGCACCAGCACAGGCCCCTACGAGCAGTACTTC
>15|TRBJ2-7|TRBV6-5|TRBD1|once
CASSAGQGITYEQYF
TGTGCCAGCAGCGCAGGACAGGGGATAACCTACGAGCAGTACTTC
>15|TRBJ2-7|TRBV27|NA|once
CASSPSSVNVYEQYF
TGTGCCAGCAGCCCAAGCAGCGTGAATGTCTACGAGCAGTACTTC
>15|TRBJ1-1|TRBV5-1|NA|once
CASHVHGAGNTEAFF
TGCGCCAGCCATGTACACGGTGCGGGGAACACTGAAGCTTTCTTT
>15|TRBJ2-7|TRBV5-4|TRBD2|NA
CASSLDERGTYEQYF
TGTGCCAGCAGCTTGGACGAGCGGGGGACCTACGAGCAGTACTTC
>13|TRBJ2-3|TRBV7-8|NA|NA
CASSFAGEDTQYF
TGTGCCAGCAGCTTCGCAGGTGAGGATACGCAGTATTTT
>13|TRBJ1-5|TRBV6-5|NA|NA
CASRGAGHQPQHF
TGTGCCAGCAGGGGGGCCGGACATCAGCCCCAGCATTTT
>14|TRBJ1-2|TRBV5-1|TRBD1|NA
CASSEGQEYYGYTF
TGCGCCAGCAGCGAAGGACAGGAATACTATGGCTACACCTTC
>15|TRBJ1-2|TRBV7-8|NA|NA
CASSLGLGFYYGYTF
TGTGCCAGCAGCTTAGGGCTAGGCTTTTACTATGGCTACACCTTC
>15|TRBJ2-2|TRBV3-1/TRBV3-2|NA|NA
CASSGGLANTGELFF
TGTGCCAGCAGCGGGGGACTGGCGAACACCGGGGAGCTGTTTTTT
>16|TRBJ2-3|TRBV4-1|TRBD1|once
CASSQETDRGGDTQYF
TGCGCCAGCAGCCAAGAAACCGACAGGGGTGGAGATACGCAGTATTTT
>14|TRBJ1-6|TRBV7-8|NA|few
CASDFHRVKSPLHF
TGTGCCAGTGACTTCCACAGGGTCAAGTCACCCCTCCACTTT
>15|TRBJ1-1|TRBV11-3|NA|once
CASSHRGGWNTEAFF
TGTGCCAGCAGCCATAGGGGCGGCTGGAACACTGAAGCTTTCTTT
>16|TRBJ1-5|TRBV29-1|TRBD1|NA
CSVAKGQRNSNQPQHF
TGCAGCGTCGCCAAGGGACAGAGAAATAGCAATCAGCCCCAGCATTTT
>13|TRBJ1-1|TRBV19|TRBD1|few
CAIAGTGGTEAFF
TGTGCCATCGCCGGGACAGGGGGCACTGAAGCTTTCTTT
>15|TRBJ2-2|TRBV5-1|TRBD2|NA
CASSLLAGRTGELFF
TGCGCCAGCAGCCTACTAGCGGGTCGCACCGGGGAGCTGTTTTTT
>14|TRBJ1-5|TRBV6-6|NA|NA
CASSYSEGNQPQHF
TGTGCCAGCAGTTACTCGGAGGGGAATCAGCCCCAGCATTTT
>16|TRBJ2-1|TRBV4-1|TRBD1|NA
CASSQGRDRGGNEQFF
TGCGCCAGCAGCCAAGGGAGGGACAGGGGAGGCAATGAGCAGTTCTTC
>15|TRBJ1-5|TRBV2|TRBD1|NA
CASRPQGQDNQPQHF
TGTGCCAGCAGACCACAGGGACAGGACAATCAGCCCCAGCATTTT
>14|TRBJ1-2|TRBV27|NA|NA
CASRYSGRAYGYTF
TGTGCCAGCAGGTATTCGGGGAGAGCCTATGGCTACACCTTC
>13|TRBJ1-1|TRBV7-9|NA|NA
CASSLGRGVEAFF
TGTGCCAGCAGCTTAGGGCGGGGAGTTGAAGCTTTCTTT
>13|TRBJ2-7|TRBV24-1|NA|NA
CATSDFLAGEQYF
TGTGCCACCAGTGATTTCTTGGCTGGCGAGCAGTACTTC
>13|TRBJ2-7|TRBV10-3|TRBD1|NA
CAITDRVSYEQYF
TGTGCCATCACGGACAGGGTCTCCTACGAGCAGTACTTC
>17|TRBJ1-5|TRBV7-2|TRBD1|NA
CASSTGTGGRGNQPQHF
TGTGCCAGCAGCACCGGGACAGGGGGCAGAGGCAATCAGCCCCAGCATTTT
>16|TRBJ2-3|TRBV5-1|TRBD2|NA
CASSLAPAGVVDTQYF
TGCGCCAGCAGCTTGGCTCCCGCGGGGGTTGTAGATACGCAGTATTTT
>15|TRBJ1-1|TRBV7-9|NA|NA
CASSPPTVVNTEAFF
TGTGCCAGCAGCCCACCTACAGTGGTGAACACTGAAGCTTTCTTT
>17|TRBJ1-5|TRBV4-2|TRBD1|few
CASSRGLATGADQPQHF
TGTGCCAGCAGCCGAGGATTGGCGACAGGGGCGGATCAGCCCCAGCATTTT
>14|TRBJ2-1|TRBV5-4|TRBD2|NA
CASSLGLAGDEQFF
TGTGCCAGCAGCTTGGGACTAGCCGGCGATGAGCAGTTCTTC
>14|TRBJ1-5|TRBV24-1|NA|NA
CATSEAGDNQPQHF
TGTGCCACCAGTGAGGCTGGAGATAATCAGCCCCAGCATTTT
>14|TRBJ2-5|TRBV7-7|TRBD1|NA
CASSAGTGEETQYF
TGTGCTAGCAGCGCAGGGACAGGGGAAGAGACCCAGTACTTC
>13|TRBJ1-1|TRBV11-3|NA|few
CASSNYRQFEAFF
TGTGCCAGCAGCAACTATAGACAGTTTGAAGCTTTCTTT
>14|TRBJ1-1|TRBV2|NA|few
CASSDRFMNTEAFF
TGTGCCAGCAGTGACAGGTTCATGAACACTGAAGCTTTCTTT
>15|TRBJ1-2|TRBV5-1|NA|NA
CASSLSTSSLYGYTF
TGCGCCAGCAGCTTGAGTACTAGTAGCCTCTATGGCTACACCTTC